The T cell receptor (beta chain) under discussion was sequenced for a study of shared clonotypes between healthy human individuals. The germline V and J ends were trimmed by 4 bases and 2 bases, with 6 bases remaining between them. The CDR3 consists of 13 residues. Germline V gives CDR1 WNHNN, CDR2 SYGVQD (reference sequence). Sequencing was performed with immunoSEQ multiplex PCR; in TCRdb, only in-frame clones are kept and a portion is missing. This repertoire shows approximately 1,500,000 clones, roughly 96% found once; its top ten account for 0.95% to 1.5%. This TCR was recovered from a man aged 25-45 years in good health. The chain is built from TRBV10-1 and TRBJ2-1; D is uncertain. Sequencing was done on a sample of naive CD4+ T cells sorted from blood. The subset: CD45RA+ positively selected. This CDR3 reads CASSVGAYNEQFF. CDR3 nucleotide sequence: TGCGCCAGCAGTGTTGGGGCCTACAATGAGCAGTTCTTC.